This TCR beta chain was retrieved from a study of cytomegalovirus exposure and HLA in healthy donors (dated by TCRdb to the late 2010s). Background on the whole study: According to a later analysis, one platform produced both the roughly 120 validation repertoires and the approximately 600 repertoires of the first cohort. In addition to the first cohort of 650 to 800 subjects, a separate validation cohort of 120 different subjects was used. High-throughput TCR immunosequencing, statistical association of individual TCRs with disease status, and machine learning were combined to predict cytomegalovirus infection status. The study aimed to test whether cataloging public T cell receptors could reveal signatures of past pathogen exposure. General study outcomes and caveats: A later analysis found that TCRs clustered in the first cohort also tended to co-occur in the approximately 120 validation repertoires, with approximately 95% of cluster scores above 0. The study gave a list of 150 to 200 TCR beta chains associated with cytomegalovirus. Three of the identified cytomegalovirus-associated TCR beta chains were confirmed in vitro to be specific for cytomegalovirus antigens. The authors suggested that the approach could potentially be generalized to other disease states and immunological phenotypes. Across donors, most TCR sequences were observed very rarely, whereas some public TCRs were present in many individuals. A later analysis lacked HLA typing for the validation cohort, so it scored co-occurrence in that cohort across all 120 or so repertoires. The classifier was reported to diagnose cytomegalovirus status with high specificity and sensitivity in both the original cohort and the validation cohort.

Donors formed part of the validation cohort, which comprised 120 or so subjects and was distinct from the first cohort of over 500 subjects. Concerning this clone: Its antigen has not been determined. Per-base quality was not reported, and no clone a single base away is much larger than it.

Its CDR3 holds 14 amino acids, cysteine through phenylalanine. The DNA shown is the 42-base CDR3, in frame from base 1. CDR1 is given as SGHDT and CDR2 as YYEEEE, both from the germline V gene. Here V drops 4 bases and J drops 3 bases, and the junction holds 2 bases not matched to any gene. Libraries were prepared through the immunoSEQ multiplex PCR assay. The source study handled its data this way. To diagnose cytomegalovirus status from the catalog of TCR beta chain sequences, a statistical classification framework was built. TCRdb retrieved this table from immuneACCESS and kept in-frame rearrangements only. Not all clones are present; in checked studies, unresolved V genes account for under half, and no reason is known for the remainder. For V, J and clone size, that table is used; D and trimming come from the DNA. The sample profile shows 100,000 or so clones; approximately 86% of them were found once. 4% of the sample rests with the top ten.

This receptor was identified in a woman between 18 and 29 years old in good health and CMV-seropositive. Input material: PBMCs. The chain is encoded by TRBV5-6 joined to TRBJ1-5, with 9 bases in between that match TRBD1. Here is the DNA: TGTGCCAGCAGCCCACAGGGGGCCAATCAGCCCCAGCATTTT. The encoded protein is CASSPQGANQPQHF.